The next 5 T cell receptor beta chains were all read from a single sample in a study of cytomegalovirus exposure and HLA in healthy donors. Clones were read by immunoSEQ multiplex PCR, and TCRdb kept only the in-frame ones, dropping some. The profile shows about 78,000 clones, roughly 95% of them singletons. The source material was PBMCs. The receptors were gathered from a man aged 18 to 30 in good health and CMV-seropositive.

This rearrangement joins TRBV28 to TRBJ2-3; 15 bases agree with TRBD2. The CDR3 spans 17 residues. V gave up 2 bases and J gave up 5 bases; unmatched junction bases: 5. Germline CDR1 and CDR2: MDHEN and SYDVKM. The CDR3 loop reads CASSLGLAGGPRDTQYF. For the CDR3, the DNA is TGTGCCAGCAGTTTAGGACTAGCGGGAGGGCCGAGAGATACGCAGTATTTT.

This chain links TRBV27 with TRBJ2-1; 10 positions agree with TRBD2. The CDR3 has 16 amino acids. Germline V gene data show CDR1 as MNHEY and CDR2 as SMNVEV (reference sequence). J was trimmed by 4 bases and V by 5 bases; bases with no gene match: 8. The CDR3 sequence is CASSPETSGLYNEQFF. The DNA for the CDR3 is TGTGCCAGCAGTCCGGAGACTAGCGGGCTTTACAATGAGCAGTTCTTC.

This clone was found once. The J gene is TRBJ1-2, the V gene TRBV28, with 7 positions matching TRBD1. Germline V gene data show CDR1 as MDHEN and CDR2 as SYDVKM. This CDR3 spans 16 amino acids. The ends lost 5 bases at V and 6 bases at J; junction bases unmatched: 15. CDR3 coding DNA: TGTGCCAGCAGTGTAAGGGTTACAGGGGATGTTAATGGCTACACCTTC. Residues: CASSVRVTGDVNGYTF.

The chain employs TRBV7-9 and TRBJ1-3; no clear D. In germline, CDR1 is SEHNR, CDR2 FQNEAQ (reference sequence). This CDR3 contains 15 residues. Deletions cut 5 bases from V and 1 base from J, with 12 bases between. CDR3 coding DNA: TGTGCCAGCAGCCTAGTCGGACTATCTGGAAACACCATATATTTT. Protein: CASSLVGLSGNTIYF.

The V and J genes are TRBV5-1 and TRBJ1-2; D gene unclear. V was cut by 0 bases and J by 5 bases, with 11 bases left in between. The CDR3 runs to 14 residues. CDR1 SGHRS and CDR2 YFSETQ come from the germline V gene. CDR3 residues: CASSLAGGWYGYTF. In DNA form, the CDR3 reads TGCGCCAGCAGCTTGGCCGGCGGTTGGTATGGCTACACCTTC.